This T cell receptor beta chain emerged from a study of graft-versus-host responses after intestinal transplantation. Libraries were prepared by immunoSEQ multiplex PCR; TCRdb keeps only in-frame clonotypes and omits some of them. Of roughly 92,000 clones listed, about 90% are singletons. In the case of this clone: No antigen is known for it.

Study-level points and caveats: Declines in HvG clones occurring early post-transplant were associated with peak circulating GvH clone levels.

The CDR3 covers 14 residues. Trimming cost V 6 bases and J 1 base, with 12 bases left between them. Looked up from germline, CDR1 is LGHNT and CDR2 is FRNRAP. The receptor comes from a human donor who received an intestinal transplant. The chain links TRBV12-5 to TRBJ2-5, with D perhaps TRBD2 (6 bases). The sample in question was unstimulated CD4+ T cells sorted from spleen or lymph node cells, obtained before intestinal transplant. This CDR3 is CASGLGTRQETQYF. The CDR3, as DNA: TGTGCTAGTGGCTTAGGGACTCGCCAAGAGACCCAGTACTTC.